This T cell receptor beta chain was recovered during a study of T cells in Graves' hyperthyroidism and ophthalmopathy. This clonotype was recorded at least ten times. The germline V and J ends were trimmed by 5 bases and 1 base, with 9 bases remaining between them. The CDR3 is 12 residues long. Per the germline V gene, CDR1 is DFQATT and CDR2 is SNEGSKA (reference sequence). RNA transcripts were the template for amplifying TCR beta CDR3 regions. HTBI primers were the set used in a first-round RT-PCR of the TCR CDR3. A single record per CDR3 protein comes from TCRdb applying MiXCR to the multiplex PCR reads. The table includes a few hundred thousand distinct CDR3 sequences, around 13% detected once.

The chain carries TRBV20-1 and TRBJ2-7; no firm D call. The sequenced sample consisted of blood. The receptor comes from a woman aged 30 to 39 with Graves' ophthalmopathy. The CDR3 DNA is TGCAGTGCTGTGGGCGTGTCCTACGAGCAGTACTTC. Its protein product is CSAVGVSYEQYF.